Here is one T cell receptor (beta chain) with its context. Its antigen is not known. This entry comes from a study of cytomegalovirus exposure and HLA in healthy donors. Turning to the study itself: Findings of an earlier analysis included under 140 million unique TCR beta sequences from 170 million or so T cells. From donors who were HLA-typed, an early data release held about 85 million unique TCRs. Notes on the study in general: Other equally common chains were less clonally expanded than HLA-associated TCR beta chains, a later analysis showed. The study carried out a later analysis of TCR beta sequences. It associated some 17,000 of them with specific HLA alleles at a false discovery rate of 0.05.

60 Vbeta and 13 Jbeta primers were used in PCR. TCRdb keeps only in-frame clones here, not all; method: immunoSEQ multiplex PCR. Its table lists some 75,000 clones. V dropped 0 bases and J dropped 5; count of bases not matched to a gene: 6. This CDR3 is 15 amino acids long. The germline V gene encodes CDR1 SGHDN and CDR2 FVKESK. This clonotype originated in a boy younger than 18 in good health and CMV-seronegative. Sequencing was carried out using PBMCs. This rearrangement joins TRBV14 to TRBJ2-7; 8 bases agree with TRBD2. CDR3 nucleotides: TGTGCCAGCAGCCAAGATAGCGGGATCAGGGACGAGCAGTACTTC. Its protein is CASSQDSGIRDEQYF.